What follows is one T cell receptor (beta chain) and its context. The antigen remains undetermined. The data are from a study of cytomegalovirus exposure and HLA in healthy donors. Study-wide background: Falling in the Caucasian-associated ancestry cluster were less than 85% of a few hundred genotyped donors. Study-level findings and limits: Investigators reported 150 to 200 TCR beta chains as tied to cytomegalovirus.

PCR amplification relied on 60 Vbeta primers (plus 13 Jbeta primers). The repertoire was sequenced with immunoSEQ multiplex PCR; TCRdb's copy has only in-frame clones and lacks some. Found here are around 140,000 clones, 60% to 80% of them singletons; the top ten hold about 3%. V was clipped by 4 bases and J by 9 bases; unmatched bases: 11. Germline CDR1 reads LNHDA; CDR2 reads SQIVND (reference sequence). The CDR3 extends over 14 amino acids. The sequence was obtained from a man between 40 and 49 years old in good health and CMV-seronegative. The sequenced sample consisted of PBMCs. The rearrangement links TRBV19 to TRBJ1-1; 7 bases agree with TRBD1. CDR3 in amino acids: CASSTLRGIMKAFF. CDR3 bases: TGTGCCAGTAGTACGCTCAGGGGGATCATGAAAGCTTTCTTT.